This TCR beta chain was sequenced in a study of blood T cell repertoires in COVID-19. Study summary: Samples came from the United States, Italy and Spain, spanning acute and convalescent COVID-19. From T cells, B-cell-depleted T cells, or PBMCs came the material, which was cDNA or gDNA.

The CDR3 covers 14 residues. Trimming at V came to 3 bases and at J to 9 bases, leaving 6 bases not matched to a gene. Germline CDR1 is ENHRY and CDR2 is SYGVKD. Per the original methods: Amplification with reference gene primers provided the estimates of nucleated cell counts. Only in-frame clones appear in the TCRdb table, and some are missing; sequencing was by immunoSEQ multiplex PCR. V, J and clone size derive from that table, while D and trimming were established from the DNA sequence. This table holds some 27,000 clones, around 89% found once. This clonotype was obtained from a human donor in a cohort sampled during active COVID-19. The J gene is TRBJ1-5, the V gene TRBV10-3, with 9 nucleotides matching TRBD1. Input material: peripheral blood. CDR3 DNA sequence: TGTGCCATCAGTGATCCGGGACAGGGTCGGCCCCAGCATTTT. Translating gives CAISDPGQGRPQHF.